This T cell receptor (beta chain) was sequenced for a study of T cells in Graves' hyperthyroidism and ophthalmopathy. Whole-study context: Staff took peripheral blood when the initial diagnosis was made, before any treatment began. Study results and limitations: Through a model of 13 V-J features, ophthalmopathy was separated from stable hyperthyroidism.

Clinical symptoms, serum thyroxine, TRAb, thyroid ultrasound and orbital computed tomography informed diagnoses. Source material for PBMCs was 10 ml fresh peripheral blood. This clonotype was detected ten times or more. Its antigen remains unknown. TCR beta CDR3 region amplification was performed from RNA transcripts. The TCR CDR3 first-round RT-PCR relied on the HTBI primer set. From the multiplex PCR reads, TCRdb called clonotypes with MiXCR, one entry per CDR3 protein. This sample has roughly 300,000 distinct CDR3 sequences, with approximately 13% found just once. Sample: blood. This TCR was sampled from a woman aged 25 to 39 with Graves' hyperthyroidism.

This chain's CDR3 is CASSLWDLRANYGYTF. Here the CDR3 DNA reads TGTGCCAGCAGTTTATGGGACCTCAGGGCCAACTATGGCTACACCTTC. V is TRBV28 and J is TRBJ1-2; D perhaps matches TRBD1 (5 bases). Per germline, CDR1 MDHEN and CDR2 SYDVKM. V was trimmed by 0 bases and J by 2 bases, leaving 13 bases between them. This CDR3 has 16 residues.